This entry lists 29 T cell receptor beta chains sequenced from one sample in a study of spatial heterogeneity in lung cancer. Time point meaning: sample taken at primary tumor resection. TCRdb re-derived calls from the 5' RACE reads in MiXCR, one entry per CDR3 protein. In the table there are around 45,000 distinct CDR3 sequences, approximately 14% of which are singletons. The sample consisted of PBMCs, taken at surgery. Receptor source: a male donor with early-stage non-small cell lung cancer.

This clonotype was counted at least ten times. The chain combines TRBV3-1 with TRBJ2-7, with D unclear. The CDR3 has 11 residues. From germline, CDR1 is LGHDT and CDR2 YNNKEL (reference sequence). V was cut by 0 bases and J by 5 bases, with 2 bases left in between. The CDR3 DNA is TGTGCCAGCAGCCAAGAACACGAGCAGTACTTC. This codes for CASSQEHEQYF.

V and J are TRBV20-1 and TRBJ2-7; 7 bases line up with TRBD2. The V segment lost 0 bases and the J segment 2 bases; nucleotides outside the gene matches: 4. The CDR3 consists of 14 residues. Per the germline V gene, CDR1 is DFQATT and CDR2 is SNEGSKA (reference sequence). CDR3 sequence (DNA): TGCAGTGCTAGAGATCCTAGCGGAGCCTACGAGCAGTACTTC. Protein sequence: CSARDPSGAYEQYF.

There are a few counts of this clonotype. V is TRBV10-3 and J is TRBJ1-2; D may be TRBD1 (6 bases). V gave up 3 bases and J gave up 6 bases, with 17 bases separating them. Germline V gene data show CDR1 as ENHRY and CDR2 as SYGVKD. CDR3 length: 15 residues. In DNA form, the CDR3 reads TGTGCCATCAGTGACCAGGGGTCCGCAGTGGATGGCTACACCTTC. Protein sequence: CAISDQGSAVDGYTF.

Many counts were recorded for this clonotype. The V and J genes are TRBV7-9 and TRBJ2-1; TRBD2 matches at 8 bases. Germline CDR1 reads SEHNR; CDR2 reads FQNEAQ (reference sequence). This CDR3 region has 17 residues. V dropped 4 bases and J dropped 3; count of bases not matched to a gene: 11. The CDR3 DNA is TGTGCCAGCAGCTCGCAACCAGCGGGAGCGGTCTACAATGAGCAGTTCTTC. It encodes CASSSQPAGAVYNEQFF.

This chain joins TRBV20-1 and TRBJ2-5; 8 positions agree with TRBD2. V was pared by 3 bases and J by 1 base, with 7 bases of the junction left unmatched. Germline-derived CDR1 and CDR2 are DFQATT and SNEGSKA (reference sequence). The CDR3 contains 15 residues. CDR3: CSARAAGVLQETQYF. For the CDR3, the DNA is TGCAGTGCTAGGGCAGCGGGGGTACTCCAAGAGACCCAGTACTTC.

The sample holds a few counts of this clonotype. This sequence joins TRBV18 and TRBJ2-2; the D is unclear. This CDR3 is 17 amino acids long. Looked up from germline, CDR1 is KGHSH and CDR2 is LQKENI. V shed 5 bases and J shed 2 bases, with 18 bases lying between them. CDR3 loop: CASSSLAAQTNTGELFF. The DNA of the CDR3 is TGTGCCAGCTCATCCCTGGCTGCACAGACAAACACCGGGGAGCTGTTTTTT.

This clonotype was detected a few times. CDR3: CASSLPGYEQYF. The CDR3, as DNA: TGTGCCAGCAGCTTGCCCGGGTACGAGCAGTACTTC. The chain carries TRBV5-6 and TRBJ2-7; D not resolved. The CDR3 sequence is 12 residues long. V gave up 1 base and J gave up 4 bases, with 6 bases separating them. Germline CDR1 is SGHDT and CDR2 is YYEEEE.

This clonotype was observed a few times. The genes are TRBV20-1 and TRBJ2-1; weak D call: TRBD1 (6 bases). CDR3 length equals 15 residues. Between the trimmed V and J ends, which lost 2 bases and 6 bases, there was a span of 17 bases. Germline values: CDR1 DFQATT, CDR2 SNEGSKA (reference sequence). The DNA for the CDR3 is TGCAGTGCTAGACCGGACTCAGGGGCCTTCAATGAGCAGTTCTTC. Protein: CSARPDSGAFNEQFF.

This sequence joins TRBV28 and TRBJ1-1; D remains ambiguous. Germline CDR1 is MDHEN and CDR2 is SYDVKM. The CDR3 is 15 amino acids. Between the trimmed V and J ends, which lost 2 bases and 2 bases, there was a span of 12 bases. The CDR3 bases are TGTGCCAGCAGTTTAATGGGAAGCCGAAACACTGAAGCTTTCTTT. This gives the protein CASSLMGSRNTEAFF.

The V and J genes are TRBV4-2 and TRBJ2-4; D ambiguous. The CDR3 totals 17 residues. Germline V gene sequence: CDR1 LGHNA, CDR2 YNFKEQ. V dropped 4 bases and J dropped 0 bases, with 16 bases sitting between them. CDR3 nucleotide sequence: TGTGCCAGCAGCCTTACTCGGTACTCTTCAGCCAAAAACATTCAGTACTTC. Protein: CASSLTRYSSAKNIQYF.

Only a few counts were recorded for this clonotype. CDR3 sequence (DNA): TGTGCCAGTACCCACGGAGGCCAGGACTCCTACGAGCAGTACTTC. This sequence encodes CASTHGGQDSYEQYF. The chain uses TRBV6-6 and TRBJ2-7; tentative D call: TRBD2 (5 bases). Trimming stripped 9 bases from V and 0 bases from J, with 18 bases between. CDR3 length: 15 amino acids. The germline CDR1 and CDR2 sequences are MNHNY and SVGAGI (reference sequence).

In this sample, this clonotype turned up many times. V usage is TRBV7-9 and J usage is TRBJ2-7; 10 bases are a match to TRBD1. Germline V lookup: CDR1 SEHNR, CDR2 FQNEAQ (reference sequence). Trimming at V came to 5 bases and at J to 6 bases, leaving 4 bases not matched to a gene. The CDR3 covers 13 residues. The CDR3 sequence: CASSPGTGVEQYF. CDR3 nucleotides: TGTGCCAGCAGCCCAGGGACAGGGGTCGAGCAGTACTTC.

This clonotype was counted between two and nine times. This rearrangement joins TRBV2 to TRBJ1-3; no clear D gene. The V and J ends lost 7 bases and 3 bases respectively, with 13 bases between them. There are 14 residues in the CDR3. CDR1 is SNHLY, CDR2 FYNNEI, per germline. This CDR3 reads CASTVERGGNTIYF. The CDR3 nucleotides are TGTGCCAGCACCGTAGAGCGGGGTGGAAACACCATATATTTT.

CDR3 in amino acids: CSVARDSSYTQYF. The CDR3 DNA reads as TGCAGCGTCGCCCGGGACAGTTCGTATACGCAGTATTTT. The J gene is TRBJ2-3, the V gene TRBV29-1; 7 nucleotides agree with TRBD1. In germline, CDR1 is SQVTM, CDR2 ANQGSEA. Trimming removed 6 bases from V and 7 bases from J; junction bases left unmatched: 10. The CDR3 extends over 13 amino acids.

The rearrangement uses TRBV9 and TRBJ1-5, with a possible D match to TRBD1 (6 bases). Germline V gene data show CDR1 as SGDLS and CDR2 as YYNGEE. This CDR3 is built from 14 residues. The ends were cut back, 0 bases at V and 4 bases at J, with 8 bases in the middle. CDR3 sequence (DNA): TGTGCCAGCAGCGTAGGGACAGCGAATCAGCCCCAGCATTTT. This encodes CASSVGTANQPQHF.

V is TRBV7-9 and J is TRBJ2-1, with D unresolved. The CDR3 spans 13 residues. Germline CDR1 reads SEHNR; CDR2 reads FQNEAQ (reference sequence). Trimming removed 2 bases from V and 4 bases from J, with 6 bases in between. DNA of the CDR3: TGTGCCAGCAGCTTAAGAGTTTACAATGAGCAGTTCTTC. Its protein product is CASSLRVYNEQFF.

The V gene is TRBV6-5, the J gene TRBJ1-2; TRBD1 matches 7 bases. V dropped 6 bases and J dropped 1; count of bases not matched to a gene: 11. The germline V gene has CDR1 MNHEY and CDR2 SVGAGI. This CDR3 has 16 residues. The CDR3 DNA reads as TGTGCCAGCAGCCCCCTGGGGACAGTCTTTAACTATGGCTACACCTTC. This translates into CASSPLGTVFNYGYTF.

This clonotype was counted only a few times. The rearrangement links TRBV24-1 to TRBJ2-1; TRBD2 matches 11 bases. V was pared by 2 bases and J by 5 bases, with 1 base of the junction left unmatched. CDR1 and CDR2 (germline): KGHDR, SFDVKD. The CDR3 is made up of 15 amino acids. The CDR3 nucleotides read TGTGCCACCAGTGATTCTAGCGGGGGGAACAATGAGCAGTTCTTC. Residues: CATSDSSGGNNEQFF.

This chain links TRBV20-1 with TRBJ2-2; the match to TRBD1 covers 9 bases. The CDR3 sequence is 14 residues long. Germline V CDR1 and CDR2: DFQATT, SNEGSKA (reference sequence). With V trimmed by 6 bases and J by 9 bases, 11 bases remained unmatched. The CDR3 DNA sequence: TGCAGTGCAGAGGGACAGGGAACATCGCGGGAGCTGTTTTTT. Amino acids: CSAEGQGTSRELFF.

This clonotype was detected a few times. The rearrangement joins TRBV24-1 to TRBJ2-3; D remains ambiguous. Trimming shortened V by 2 bases and J by 4 bases, and 6 bases separated the two germline ends. CDR3 length: 13 residues. Germline-derived CDR1 and CDR2 are KGHDR and SFDVKD. The CDR3 loop reads CATSDWKADTQYF. In DNA, the CDR3 is TGTGCCACCAGTGATTGGAAAGCAGATACGCAGTATTTT.

This chain joins TRBV20-1 and TRBJ1-6, with unresolved D. The CDR3 is 13 amino acids. The germline V gene has CDR1 DFQATT and CDR2 SNEGSKA (reference sequence). The V and J ends lost 1 base and 7 bases respectively, with 8 bases between them. CDR3 nucleotide sequence: TGCAGTGCTAGAGGCATACGGAATTCACCCCTCCACTTT. Translating it yields CSARGIRNSPLHF.

This clonotype was seen at least ten times. The J gene is TRBJ2-3, the V gene TRBV5-1, with 10 bases matching TRBD1. Germline assignment: CDR1 SGHRS and CDR2 YFSETQ. The CDR3 runs to 15 residues. The V segment lost 0 bases and the J segment 5 bases; nucleotides outside the gene matches: 3. The CDR3 loop is CASSLVGTGEDTQYF. CDR3 sequence (DNA): TGCGCCAGCAGCTTGGTGGGGACAGGGGAAGATACGCAGTATTTT.

The CDR3 protein is CAIILLGHLLNQPQHF. CDR3 in DNA: TGTGCCATCATACTACTGGGGCACCTTCTAAATCAGCCCCAGCATTTT. This sequence joins TRBV10-3 and TRBJ1-5; tentatively, D is TRBD1 (5 bases). Germline V gives CDR1 ENHRY, CDR2 SYGVKD. V lost 7 bases, J lost 4 bases, and 20 bases lay in between. This CDR3 is 16 amino acids long.

The rearrangement joins TRBV11-2 to TRBJ1-4, with D perhaps TRBD1 (5 bases). Trimming removed 8 bases at V and 7 bases at J, with 14 bases between. This CDR3 is 13 amino acids long. Germline V gives CDR1 SGHAT, CDR2 FQNNGV. CDR3 in amino acids: CASAGPFSEKLFF. For the CDR3, the DNA is TGTGCCAGCGCGGGGCCATTCTCTGAAAAACTGTTTTTT.

This clonotype was picked up many times. The chain carries TRBV11-3 and TRBJ2-1; 7 bases align to TRBD2. CDR3 length equals 15 residues. V trimming: 4 bases; J trimming: 0 bases; junction bases outside the gene matches: 3. The germline CDR1 and CDR2 sequences are SGHNT and YENEEA. CDR3 protein: CASSSGGSSYNEQFF. For the CDR3, the DNA is TGTGCCAGCAGCTCCGGGGGGAGCTCCTACAATGAGCAGTTCTTC. The complete variable domain, with remaining parts taken from reference TRBV11-3 and TRBJ2-1, reads EAGVVQSPRYKIIEKKQPVAFWCNPISGHNTLYWYLQNLGQGPELLIRYENEEAVDDSQLPKDRFSAERLKGVDSTLKIQPAELGDSAVYLCASSSGGSSYNEQFFGPGTRLTVL.

The chain links TRBV10-3 to TRBJ2-3; TRBD1 or TRBD2 may be the D gene (5 bases each). The germline V gene encodes CDR1 ENHRY and CDR2 SYGVKD. Trimming took off 6 bases at V and 5 bases at J, with 15 bases between the two ends. The CDR3 sequence is 14 residues long. Here the CDR3 reads CAIRNGTSQDTQYF. DNA of the CDR3: TGTGCCATCAGAAACGGGACGTCCCAAGATACGCAGTATTTT.

Points on this clonotype: One end of the junction varies from germline; a read error may be responsible. The chain is built from TRBV10-3 and TRBJ1-5; D might be TRBD1 (6 bases). Germline CDR1 is ENHRY and CDR2 is SYGVKD. This CDR3 contains 15 residues. DNA of the CDR3: TGTGCCATCAGCGAAGGGGGTGAGAGCAATCAGCCCCAGCAATTT. It encodes CAISEGGESNQPQQF.

This clonotype has more than one count but fewer than ten. The V gene is TRBV28, the J gene TRBJ2-3; D may be TRBD2 (6 bases). CDR3 length: 17 amino acids. V was cut by 3 bases and J by 1 base, with 17 bases left in between. Germline V gene lookup returns CDR1 MDHEN and CDR2 SYDVKM. The CDR3 DNA reads as TGTGCCAGCAGTTTTAATCGGTGGGACTCGCGCACAGATACGCAGTATTTT. Encoded protein: CASSFNRWDSRTDTQYF.

This clonotype was seen a few times. V and J are TRBV7-8 and TRBJ1-1; 7 nucleotides align to TRBD1. The trim removed 4 bases at V and 6 bases at J, leaving 8 bases unmatched. This CDR3 is built from 14 residues. Germline-derived CDR1 and CDR2 are SGHVS and FQNEAQ. The CDR3 DNA reads TGTGCCAGCAGCTCGGGACAGTACGGAGCTGAAGCTTTCTTT. The encoded protein is CASSSGQYGAEAFF.